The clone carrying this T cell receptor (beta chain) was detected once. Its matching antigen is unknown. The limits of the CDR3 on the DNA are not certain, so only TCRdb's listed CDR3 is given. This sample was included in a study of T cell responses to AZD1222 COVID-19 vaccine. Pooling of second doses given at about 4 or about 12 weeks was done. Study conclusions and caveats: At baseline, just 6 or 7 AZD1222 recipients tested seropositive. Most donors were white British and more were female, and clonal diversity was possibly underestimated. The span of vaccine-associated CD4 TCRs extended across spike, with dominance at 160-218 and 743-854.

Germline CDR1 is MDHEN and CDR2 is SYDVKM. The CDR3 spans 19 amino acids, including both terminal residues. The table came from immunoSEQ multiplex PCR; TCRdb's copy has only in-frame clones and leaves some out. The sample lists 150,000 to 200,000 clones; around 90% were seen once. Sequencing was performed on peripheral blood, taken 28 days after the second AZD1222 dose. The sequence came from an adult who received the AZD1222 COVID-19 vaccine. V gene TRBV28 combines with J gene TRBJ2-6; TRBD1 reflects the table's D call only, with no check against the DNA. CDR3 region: CASCFLRGGAGSGANVLTF.